A selection of T cell receptor beta chains follows, all from one sample in a study of tumor-infiltrating lymphocytes in primary liver carcinoma. In TCRdb, the multiplex PCR reads were re-called with MiXCR into one record per CDR3 protein. This sample yields more than 30,000 distinct CDR3 sequences, of which 75% are seen a single time; under 45% belongs to the top ten. Specimen: tumor-adjacent normal liver tissue. These receptors all stem from a man in his forties or fifties with primary liver carcinoma and hepatitis B virus infection. CDR3s include the opening cysteine and the closing phenylalanine or tryptophan. Each record gives: CDR3 length, V gene, CDR3 protein.

CDR3 length: 15; V gene: TRBV29-1; CDR3 protein: CSVEEMTGPGGRQYF
CDR3 length: 14; V gene: TRBV12-3/TRBV12-4; CDR3 protein: CASSLVQATDTQIF
CDR3 length: 12; V gene: TRBV29-1; CDR3 protein: CSIVDTPGEQYF
CDR3 length: 17; V gene: TRBV19; CDR3 protein: CASRTGTGYNSNQPQHF
CDR3 length: 15; V gene: TRBV11-2; CDR3 protein: CASSLTLEGASEQYF
CDR3 length: 15; V gene: TRBV11-1; CDR3 protein: CASSLRGDRGETQYF
CDR3 length: 12; V gene: TRBV30; CDR3 protein: CVWKGDNTEAFF
CDR3 length: 15; V gene: TRBV11-1; CDR3 protein: CVSSPSGGAPGELFF
CDR3 length: 20; V gene: TRBV11-1; CDR3 protein: CTSSIGKASGASRFGNEQFF
CDR3 length: 13; V gene: TRBV6-1; CDR3 protein: CASSGGTGDEQSF
CDR3 length: 14; V gene: TRBV12-3/TRBV12-4; CDR3 protein: CASSYSVGTGELFF
CDR3 length: 16; V gene: TRBV12-3/TRBV12-4; CDR3 protein: CASSGRVTGYTGELFF
CDR3 length: 15; V gene: TRBV29-1; CDR3 protein: CSVRTSGSWTETQHF
CDR3 length: 14; V gene: TRBV5-6; CDR3 protein: CASSGRDVEYGYTF
CDR3 length: 17; V gene: TRBV11-3; CDR3 protein: CASSPGLAGFPYNEQFF